This note documents a single TCR beta chain sequence. What it binds is unknown. Primers: 60 Vbeta forward and 13 Jbeta reverse. The data were produced by immunoSEQ multiplex PCR, yet TCRdb's version contains in-frame clones alone and is incomplete. The data contain roughly 150,000 clones, approximately 84% of them singletons. This sample was included in a study of cytomegalovirus exposure and HLA in healthy donors. Study-wide results and limits: Sequencing likely produced, as an artifact, a cluster of highly shared sequence variants.

The CDR3 spans 15 residues. V shed 0 bases and J 7 bases; nucleotides not matched to a gene: 6. From germline, CDR1 is MGHRA and CDR2 YSYEKL. The chain recombines TRBV4-1 with TRBJ2-3; TRBD2 aligns across 8 bases. The sequence was collected from a woman between 18 and 29 years old in good health and CMV-seronegative. The sample consisted of PBMCs. CDR3 coding DNA: TGCGCCAGCAGCCAAGATCGGGGGGGTATCAATACGCAGTATTTT. Translated, it gives CASSQDRGGINTQYF.